This T cell receptor (beta chain) comes out of a study of blood T cells in healthy people across ages. PCR was performed a second time for about 6 to 12 cycles using a sample-barcoded 5' primer and a J-beta primer mix. TCRdb itself ran the 5' RACE reads through MiXCR, one entry per CDR3 protein. This table has just over 1 million distinct CDR3 sequences, roughly 45% appearing once. Sequencing was performed on blood. The TCR comes from an older woman in good health.

The CDR3: CASSDRGRSPLHF. In DNA, the CDR3 is TGTGCCAGCAGTGACAGGGGGCGTTCACCCCTCCACTTT. This chain links TRBV6-2 or TRBV6-3 with TRBJ1-6, with 10 bases lining up with TRBD1. Germline assignment: CDR1 MNHEY and CDR2 SVGEGT. V was clipped by 5 bases and J by 9 bases; unmatched bases: 1. The CDR3 contains 13 residues.